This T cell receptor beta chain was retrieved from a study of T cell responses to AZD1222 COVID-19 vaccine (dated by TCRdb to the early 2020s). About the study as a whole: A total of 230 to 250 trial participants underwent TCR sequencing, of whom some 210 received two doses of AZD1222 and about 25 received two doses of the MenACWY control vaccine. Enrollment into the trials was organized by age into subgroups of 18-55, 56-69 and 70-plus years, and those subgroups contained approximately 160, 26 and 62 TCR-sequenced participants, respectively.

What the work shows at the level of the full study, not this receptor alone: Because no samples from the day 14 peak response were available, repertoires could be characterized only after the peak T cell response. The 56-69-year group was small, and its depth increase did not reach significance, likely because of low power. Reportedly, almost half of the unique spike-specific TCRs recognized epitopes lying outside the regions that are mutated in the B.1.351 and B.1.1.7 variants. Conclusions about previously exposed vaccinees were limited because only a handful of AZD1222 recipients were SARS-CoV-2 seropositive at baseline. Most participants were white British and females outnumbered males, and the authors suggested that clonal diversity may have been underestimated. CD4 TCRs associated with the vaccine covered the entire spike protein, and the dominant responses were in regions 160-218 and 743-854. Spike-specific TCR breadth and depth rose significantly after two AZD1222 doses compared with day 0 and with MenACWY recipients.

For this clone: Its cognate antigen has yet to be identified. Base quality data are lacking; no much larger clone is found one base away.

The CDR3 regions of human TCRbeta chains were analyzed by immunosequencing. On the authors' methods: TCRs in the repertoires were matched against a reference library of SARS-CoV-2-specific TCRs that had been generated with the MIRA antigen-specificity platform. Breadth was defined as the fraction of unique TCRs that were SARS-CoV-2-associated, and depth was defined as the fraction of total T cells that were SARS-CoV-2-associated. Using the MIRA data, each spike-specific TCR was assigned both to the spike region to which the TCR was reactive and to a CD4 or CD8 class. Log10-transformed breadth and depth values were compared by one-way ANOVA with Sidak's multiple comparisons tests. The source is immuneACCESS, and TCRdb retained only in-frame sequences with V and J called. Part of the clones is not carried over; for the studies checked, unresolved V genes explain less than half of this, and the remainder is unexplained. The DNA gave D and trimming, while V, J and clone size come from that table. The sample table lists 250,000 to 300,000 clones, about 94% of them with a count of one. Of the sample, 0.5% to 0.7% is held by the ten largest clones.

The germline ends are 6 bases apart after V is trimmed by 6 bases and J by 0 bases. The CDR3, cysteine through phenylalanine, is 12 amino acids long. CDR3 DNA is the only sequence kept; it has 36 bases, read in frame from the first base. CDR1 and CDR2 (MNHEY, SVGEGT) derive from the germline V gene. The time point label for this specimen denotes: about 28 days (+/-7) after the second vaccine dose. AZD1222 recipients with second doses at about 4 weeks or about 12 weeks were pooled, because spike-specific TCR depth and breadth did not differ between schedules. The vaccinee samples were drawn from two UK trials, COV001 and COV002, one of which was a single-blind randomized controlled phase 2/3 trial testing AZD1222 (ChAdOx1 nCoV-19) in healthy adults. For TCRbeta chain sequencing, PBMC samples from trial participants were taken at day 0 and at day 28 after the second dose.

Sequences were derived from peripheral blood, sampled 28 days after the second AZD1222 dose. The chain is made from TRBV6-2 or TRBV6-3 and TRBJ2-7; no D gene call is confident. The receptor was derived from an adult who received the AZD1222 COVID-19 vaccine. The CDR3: CASSPYSYEQYF. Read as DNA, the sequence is TGTGCCAGCAGCCCTTACTCCTACGAGCAGTACTTC.